A selection of T cell receptor beta chains follows, all from one sample in a study of T cell changes during pregnancy in multiple sclerosis. Only in-frame clones appear in the TCRdb table, and some are missing; sequencing was by immunoSEQ multiplex PCR. The profile shows approximately 38,000 clones, roughly 89% of them singletons. The sequenced sample was CD8+ T cells from peripheral blood mononuclear cells, obtained in the second trimester of pregnancy. All receptors come from a female donor with multiple sclerosis, enrolled in a pregnancy study. CDR3s include the opening cysteine and the closing phenylalanine or tryptophan. Clone size, where shown, is once, few, many, or a class for clones that have expanded.

J: TRBJ2-2; size: -; V: TRBV29-1; CDR3: CSVDGRGGRGELFF
J: TRBJ1-6; size: -; V: TRBV6-5; CDR3: CASSYPGQSPLHF
J: TRBJ2-1; size: -; V: TRBV11-2; CDR3: CASSLDRLAGFYNEQFF
J: TRBJ1-1; size: -; V: TRBV12-5; CDR3: CASGFGTSGTGVTEAFF
J: TRBJ1-2; size: -; V: TRBV4-3; CDR3: CASSQSSDSHLYGYTF
J: TRBJ2-3; size: -; V: TRBV30; CDR3: CAWTGERNTQYF
J: TRBJ2-3; size: -; V: TRBV27; CDR3: CASSPLTSLGPSTDTQYF
J: TRBJ2-4; size: -; V: TRBV7-9; CDR3: CASSSPVAGAAKNIQYF
J: TRBJ2-7; size: -; V: TRBV25-1; CDR3: CASAKGLAENYEQYF
J: TRBJ2-7; size: -; V: TRBV30; CDR3: CAWSPPGQGAYEQYF
J: TRBJ1-5; size: -; V: TRBV27; CDR3: CASSSAKPGTPNFSNQPQHF
J: TRBJ2-2; size: -; V: TRBV6-5; CDR3: CASSYSSDTGELFF
J: TRBJ2-1; size: -; V: TRBV7-9; CDR3: CASSLGTVWRQFF
J: TRBJ1-2; size: -; V: TRBV2; CDR3: CASSRGQLTSYGYTF
J: TRBJ1-1; size: -; V: TRBV19; CDR3: CASSISLDTEAFF
J: TRBJ2-5; size: -; V: TRBV5-6; CDR3: CASSPETGDAQETQYF
J: TRBJ2-3; size: few; V: TRBV30; CDR3: CAWRAFRGGSTDTQYF
J: TRBJ2-1; size: -; V: TRBV4-1; CDR3: CASSQGLAPGNEQFF
J: TRBJ1-1; size: -; V: TRBV19; CDR3: CATGGVNAEAFF
J: TRBJ2-3; size: few; V: TRBV7-9; CDR3: CASSTNPRGSTDTQYF
J: TRBJ1-5; size: -; V: TRBV2; CDR3: CASRYRDRNYQPQHF
J: TRBJ2-7; size: -; V: TRBV7-9; CDR3: CASSKVLAGAYEQYF
J: TRBJ1-5; size: medium-sized; V: TRBV5-7; CDR3: CASSLRGSNQPQHF
J: TRBJ2-1; size: once; V: TRBV2; CDR3: CARRRADSYNEQFF
J: TRBJ1-2; size: -; V: TRBV19; CDR3: CASSASTGTDYGYTF
J: TRBJ2-2; size: -; V: TRBV11-2; CDR3: CASSFEGQYTGELFF
J: TRBJ1-2; size: -; V: TRBV19; CDR3: CASSTIAGQSLYGYTF
J: TRBJ2-1; size: -; V: TRBV19; CDR3: CASRMDRGRLNEQFF
J: TRBJ1-2; size: once; V: TRBV20-1; CDR3: CSALSDRYTF
J: TRBJ1-1; size: -; V: TRBV29-1; CDR3: CSVRGREGTEAFF
J: TRBJ2-5; size: -; V: TRBV27; CDR3: CASSSGWGGLWETQYF
J: TRBJ2-7; size: -; V: TRBV29-1; CDR3: CSVEVTDYEQYF
J: TRBJ1-1; size: -; V: TRBV7-9; CDR3: CASSADSQEAFF
J: TRBJ1-2; size: -; V: TRBV5-1; CDR3: CASSLGDPRANYGYTF
J: TRBJ1-1; size: -; V: TRBV30; CDR3: CAWEGEMGNTEAFF
J: TRBJ2-7; size: -; V: TRBV2; CDR3: CASSPVSYEQYF
J: TRBJ1-2; size: few; V: TRBV2; CDR3: CGEGMYYGYTF
J: TRBJ1-2; size: -; V: TRBV4-3; CDR3: CASSRDRGNYYGYTF
J: TRBJ1-1; size: -; V: TRBV6-5; CDR3: CASSYGRGTEAFF
J: TRBJ2-7; size: -; V: TRBV19; CDR3: CASSPLAGDEQYF
J: TRBJ2-1; size: -; V: TRBV27; CDR3: CASSFVASNEQFF
J: TRBJ1-1; size: -; V: TRBV6-4; CDR3: CASSDSGQRTEAFF
J: TRBJ2-7; size: -; V: TRBV28; CDR3: CASRAIRSSYEQYF
J: TRBJ2-7; size: -; V: TRBV10-3; CDR3: CATASGQGVDYEQYF
J: TRBJ2-1; size: -; V: TRBV6-5; CDR3: CASTEFNSGNNEQFF
J: TRBJ1-1; size: -; V: TRBV6-1; CDR3: CASSGETGAVNTEAFF
J: TRBJ1-5; size: -; V: TRBV4-1; CDR3: CASSLETGDSNQPQHF
J: TRBJ2-3; size: -; V: TRBV6-5; CDR3: CASSYSNRGRPDTQYF
J: TRBJ2-1; size: -; V: TRBV19; CDR3: CASSNPRPGQGVYPLMGEQFF
J: TRBJ2-7; size: -; V: TRBV30; CDR3: CAWSVGVGSYEQYF
J: TRBJ2-3; size: -; V: TRBV11-3; CDR3: CASSPRGGTGGGEDTQYF
J: TRBJ1-5; size: -; V: TRBV1; CDR3: CTSSPRTGACPQHF
J: TRBJ2-2; size: -; V: TRBV5-4; CDR3: CASSTIQETNTGELFF
J: TRBJ2-1; size: -; V: TRBV19; CDR3: CASSIGDRGEQFF